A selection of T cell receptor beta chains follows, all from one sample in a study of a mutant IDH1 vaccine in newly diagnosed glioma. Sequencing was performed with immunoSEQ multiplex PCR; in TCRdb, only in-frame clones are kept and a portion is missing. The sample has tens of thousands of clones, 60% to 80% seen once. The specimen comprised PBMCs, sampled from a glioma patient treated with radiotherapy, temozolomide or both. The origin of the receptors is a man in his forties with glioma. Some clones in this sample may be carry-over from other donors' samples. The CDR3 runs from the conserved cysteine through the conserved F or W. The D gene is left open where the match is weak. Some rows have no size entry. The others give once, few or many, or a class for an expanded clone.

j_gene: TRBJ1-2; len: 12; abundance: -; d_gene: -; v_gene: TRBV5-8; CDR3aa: CASSLAGGRATF; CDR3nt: TGTGCCAGCAGCTTGGCCGGGGGGCGGGCCACCTTC
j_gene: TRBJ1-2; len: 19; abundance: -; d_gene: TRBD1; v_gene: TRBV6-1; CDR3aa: CASSEAGPGQGVTYGGYTF; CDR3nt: TGTGCCAGCAGTGAAGCGGGACCGGGACAGGGGGTTACCTACGGGGGCTACACCTTC
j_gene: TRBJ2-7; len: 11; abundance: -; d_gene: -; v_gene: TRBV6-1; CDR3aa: CASSEPYEQYF; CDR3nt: TGTGCCAGCAGTGAACCGTACGAGCAGTACTTC
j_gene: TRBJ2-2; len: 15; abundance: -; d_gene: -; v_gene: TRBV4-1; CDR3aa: CASSQERGKTGELFF; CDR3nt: TGCGCCAGCAGCCAAGAGCGGGGCAAGACCGGGGAGCTGTTTTTT
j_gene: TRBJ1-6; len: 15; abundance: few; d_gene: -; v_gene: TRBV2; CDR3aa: CASSVLGERGSPLHF; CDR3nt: TGTGCCAGCAGTGTCCTCGGGGAAAGGGGTTCACCCCTCCACTTT
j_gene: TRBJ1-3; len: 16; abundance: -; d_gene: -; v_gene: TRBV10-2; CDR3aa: CASSEATGSSGNTIYF; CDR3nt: TGCGCCAGCAGTGAAGCCACGGGTAGCTCTGGAAACACCATATATTTT
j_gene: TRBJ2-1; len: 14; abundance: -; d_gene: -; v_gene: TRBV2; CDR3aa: CASSPGRINNEQFF; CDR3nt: TGTGCCAGCAGCCCGGGACGGATCAACAATGAGCAGTTCTTC
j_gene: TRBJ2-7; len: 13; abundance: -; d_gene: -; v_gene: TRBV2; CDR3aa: CASSEALGYEQYF; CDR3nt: TGTGCCAGCAGTGAAGCCCTAGGCTACGAGCAGTACTTC
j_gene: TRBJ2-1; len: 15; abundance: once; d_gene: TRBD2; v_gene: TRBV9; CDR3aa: CASSVGGTRSHEQFF; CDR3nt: TGTGCCAGCAGCGTAGGAGGGACTAGATCGCATGAGCAGTTCTTC
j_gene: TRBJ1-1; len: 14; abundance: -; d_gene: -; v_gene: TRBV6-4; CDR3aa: CASSPGGENTEAFF; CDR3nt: TGTGCCAGCAGCCCCGGTGGGGAGAACACTGAAGCTTTCTTT
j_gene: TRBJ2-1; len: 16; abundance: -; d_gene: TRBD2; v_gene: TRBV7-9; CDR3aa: CASSSRTSGYHNEQFF; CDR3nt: TGTGCCAGCAGCTCCCGGACTAGCGGGTATCACAATGAGCAGTTCTTC
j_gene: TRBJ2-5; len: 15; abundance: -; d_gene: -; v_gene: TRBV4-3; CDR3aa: CASSQENRPGWTQYF; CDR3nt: TGCGCCAGCAGCCAAGAGAACAGGCCGGGTTGGACCCAGTACTTC
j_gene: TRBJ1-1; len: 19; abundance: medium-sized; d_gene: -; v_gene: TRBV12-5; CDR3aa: CASGLVPILSGGMNTEAFF; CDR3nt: TGTGCTAGTGGTTTGGTACCCATCCTTTCTGGGGGCATGAACACTGAAGCTTTCTTT
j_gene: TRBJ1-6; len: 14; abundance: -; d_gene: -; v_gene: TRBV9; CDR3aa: CASSVAQTNSPLHF; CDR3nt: TGTGCCAGCAGCGTAGCACAGACGAATTCACCCCTCCACTTT
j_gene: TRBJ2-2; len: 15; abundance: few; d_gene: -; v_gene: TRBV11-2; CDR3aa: CASSPRTVGTGELFF; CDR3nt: TGTGCCAGCAGCCCTAGGACAGTGGGCACCGGGGAGCTGTTTTTT
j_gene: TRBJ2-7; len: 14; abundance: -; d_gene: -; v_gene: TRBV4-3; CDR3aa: CASSQGLASYEQYF; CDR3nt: TGCGCCAGCAGCCAGGGCCTGGCCTCCTACGAGCAGTACTTC
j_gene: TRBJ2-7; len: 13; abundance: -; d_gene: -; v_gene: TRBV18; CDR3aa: CASAPGRTYEQYF; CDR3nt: TGTGCCAGCGCCCCGGGGCGTACCTACGAGCAGTACTTC
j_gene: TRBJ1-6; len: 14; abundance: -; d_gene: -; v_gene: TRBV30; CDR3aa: CAWSVHVYNSPLHF; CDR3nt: TGTGCCTGGAGTGTACACGTATATAATTCACCCCTCCACTTT
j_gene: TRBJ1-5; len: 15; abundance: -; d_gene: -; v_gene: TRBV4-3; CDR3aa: CASSQVTGANQPQHF; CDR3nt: TGCGCCAGCAGCCAGGTGACGGGGGCCAATCAGCCCCAGCATTTT
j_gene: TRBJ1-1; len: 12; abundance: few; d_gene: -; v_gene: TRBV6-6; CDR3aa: CASSYSGGEAFF; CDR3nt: TGTGCCAGCAGTTACTCTGGGGGTGAAGCTTTCTTT
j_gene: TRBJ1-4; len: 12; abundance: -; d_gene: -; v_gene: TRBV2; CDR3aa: CASRGMGEKLFF; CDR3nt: TGTGCCAGCAGGGGAATGGGGGAAAAACTGTTTTTT
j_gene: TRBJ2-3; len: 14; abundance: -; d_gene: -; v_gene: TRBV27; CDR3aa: CASSSSLVTDTQYF; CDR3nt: TGTGCCAGCAGTTCCTCGCTAGTCACAGATACGCAGTATTTT
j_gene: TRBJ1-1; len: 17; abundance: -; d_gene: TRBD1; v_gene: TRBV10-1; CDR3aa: CASSDSGTGGAKTEAFF; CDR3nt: TGCGCCAGCAGTGACTCCGGGACAGGGGGCGCGAAGACTGAAGCTTTCTTT
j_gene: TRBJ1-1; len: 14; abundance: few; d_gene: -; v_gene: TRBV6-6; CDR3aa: CASSYSRGDTEAFF; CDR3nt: TGTGCCAGCAGTTACTCGCGGGGAGACACTGAAGCTTTCTTT
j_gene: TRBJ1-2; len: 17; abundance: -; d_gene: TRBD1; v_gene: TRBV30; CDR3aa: CAWTQGTGLIAFRGYTF; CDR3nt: TGTGCCTGGACACAAGGGACAGGGTTGATTGCCTTTCGTGGCTACACCTTC
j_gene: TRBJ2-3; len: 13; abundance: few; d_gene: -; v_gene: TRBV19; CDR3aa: CASSPTGTDTQYF; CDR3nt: TGTGCCAGTAGTCCGACGGGGACAGATACGCAGTATTTT
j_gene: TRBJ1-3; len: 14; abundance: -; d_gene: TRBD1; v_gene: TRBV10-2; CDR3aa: CASSTGGSGNTIYF; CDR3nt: TGCGCCAGCAGTACAGGGGGGTCAGGAAACACCATATATTTT
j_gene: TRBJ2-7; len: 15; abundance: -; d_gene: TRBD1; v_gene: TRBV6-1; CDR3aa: CASSERDRLHYEQYF; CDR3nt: TGTGCCAGCAGTGAACGGGACAGGCTTCACTACGAGCAGTACTTC
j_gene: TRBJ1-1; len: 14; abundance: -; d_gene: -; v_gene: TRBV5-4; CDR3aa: CASSLLVRDTEAFF; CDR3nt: TGTGCCAGCAGCCTCTTGGTCCGGGACACTGAAGCTTTCTTT
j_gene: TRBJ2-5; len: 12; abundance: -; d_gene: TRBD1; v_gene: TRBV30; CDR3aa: CAWSVGGDREYF; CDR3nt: TGTGCCTGGAGTGTTGGGGGAGACAGGGAGTACTTC
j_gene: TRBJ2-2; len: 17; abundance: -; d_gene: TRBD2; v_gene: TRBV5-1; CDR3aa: CASSLRAGGPGTGELFF; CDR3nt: TGCGCCAGCAGCTTAAGAGCGGGGGGGCCTGGCACCGGGGAGCTGTTTTTT
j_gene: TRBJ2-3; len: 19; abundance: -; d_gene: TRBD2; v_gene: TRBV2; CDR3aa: CASSDTGGLAGGPKDTQYF; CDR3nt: TGTGCCAGCAGTGATACCGGAGGACTAGCGGGGGGGCCGAAAGATACGCAGTATTTT
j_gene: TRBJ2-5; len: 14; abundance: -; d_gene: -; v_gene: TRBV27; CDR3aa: CASSSRGRQETQYF; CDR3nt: TGTGCCAGCAGTTCCCGGGGGAGACAAGAGACCCAGTACTTC
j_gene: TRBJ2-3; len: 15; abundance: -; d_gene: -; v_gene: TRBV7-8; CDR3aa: CASSSTGSNPDTQYF; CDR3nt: TGTGCCAGCAGCTCGACCGGGTCCAATCCAGATACGCAGTATTTT
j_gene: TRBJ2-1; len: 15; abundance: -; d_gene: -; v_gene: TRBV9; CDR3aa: CASSAYGTTVHEQFF; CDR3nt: TGTGCCAGCAGCGCCTACGGGACGACGGTTCATGAGCAGTTCTTC
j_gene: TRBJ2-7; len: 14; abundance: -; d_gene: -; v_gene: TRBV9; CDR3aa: CASSAGGILYEQYF; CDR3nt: TGTGCCAGCAGCGCTGGTGGGATCCTCTACGAGCAGTACTTC
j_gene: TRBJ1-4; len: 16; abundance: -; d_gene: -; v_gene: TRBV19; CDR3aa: CASSSHLGRANEKLFF; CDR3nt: TGTGCCAGTAGTTCCCACCTCGGGCGTGCTAATGAAAAACTGTTTTTT
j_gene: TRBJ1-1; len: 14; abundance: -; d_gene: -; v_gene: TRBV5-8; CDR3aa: CASIFRDIPTEAFF; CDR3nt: TGTGCCAGCATCTTCCGGGACATTCCCACTGAAGCTTTCTTT
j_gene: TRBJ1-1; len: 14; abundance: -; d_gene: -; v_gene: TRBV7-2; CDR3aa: CASSFRQGGTEAFF; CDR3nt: TGTGCCAGCAGCTTCCGGCAGGGAGGAACTGAAGCTTTCTTT
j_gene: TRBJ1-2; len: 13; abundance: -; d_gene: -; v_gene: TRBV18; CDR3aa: CASSPGEPVGYTF; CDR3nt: TGTGCCAGCTCACCGGGAGAGCCTGTCGGCTACACCTTC
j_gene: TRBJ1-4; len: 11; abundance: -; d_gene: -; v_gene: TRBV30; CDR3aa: CAWNQNEELFF; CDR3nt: TGTGCCTGGAACCAGAATGAAGAACTGTTTTTT
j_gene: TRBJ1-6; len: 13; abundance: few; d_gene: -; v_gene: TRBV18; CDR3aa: CASSPYDNSPLHF; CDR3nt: TGTGCCAGCTCACCGTACGACAATTCACCCCTCCACTTT
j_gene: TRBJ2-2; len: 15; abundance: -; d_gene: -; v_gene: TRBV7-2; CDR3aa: CASSLVRINTGELFF; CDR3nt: TGTGCCAGCAGCTTAGTACGGATAAACACCGGGGAGCTGTTTTTT
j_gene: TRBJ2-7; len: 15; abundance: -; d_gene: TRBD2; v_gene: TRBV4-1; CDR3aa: CASSHGTSGVYEQYF; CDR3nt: TGCGCCAGCAGCCATGGTACTAGCGGAGTCTACGAGCAGTACTTC
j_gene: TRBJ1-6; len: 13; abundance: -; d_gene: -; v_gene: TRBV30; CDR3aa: CAWTLGLNSPLHF; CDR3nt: TGTGCCTGGACATTGGGTTTGAATTCACCCCTCCACTTT
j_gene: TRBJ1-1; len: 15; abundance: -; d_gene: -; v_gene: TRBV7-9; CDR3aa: CASSLRTGRNTEAFF; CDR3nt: TGTGCCAGCAGCTTAAGGACGGGAAGGAACACTGAAGCTTTCTTT
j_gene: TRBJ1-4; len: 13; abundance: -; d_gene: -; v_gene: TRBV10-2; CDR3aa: CASSEGANEKLFF; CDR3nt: TGCGCCAGCAGTGAGGGGGCTAATGAAAAACTGTTTTTT
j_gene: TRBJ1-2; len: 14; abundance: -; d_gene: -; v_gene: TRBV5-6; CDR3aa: CASRVWGTNYGYTF; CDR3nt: TGTGCCAGCAGGGTGTGGGGAACAAACTATGGCTACACCTTC
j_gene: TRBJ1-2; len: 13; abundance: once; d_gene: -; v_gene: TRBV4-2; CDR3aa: CASSPRGDKGYTF; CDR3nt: TGTGCCAGCAGCCCACGCGGGGATAAGGGCTACACCTTC
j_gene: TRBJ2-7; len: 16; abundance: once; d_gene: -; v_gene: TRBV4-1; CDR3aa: CASSQVATASSYEQYF; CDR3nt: TGCGCCAGCAGCCAAGTAGCAACGGCCTCCTCCTACGAGCAGTACTTC
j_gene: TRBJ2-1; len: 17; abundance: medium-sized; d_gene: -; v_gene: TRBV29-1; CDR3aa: CSVDGRVSRTSYNEQFF; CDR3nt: TGCAGCGTTGACGGGCGGGTTTCAAGGACCTCGTACAATGAGCAGTTCTTC
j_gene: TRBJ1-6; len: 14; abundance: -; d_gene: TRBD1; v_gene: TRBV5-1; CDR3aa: CASSVTGVNSPLHF; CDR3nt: TGCGCCAGCAGCGTGACAGGGGTCAATTCACCCCTCCACTTT
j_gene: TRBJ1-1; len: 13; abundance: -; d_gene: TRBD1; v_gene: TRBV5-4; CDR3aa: CASSSQGIAEAFF; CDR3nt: TGTGCCAGCAGCTCACAGGGGATCGCTGAAGCTTTCTTT
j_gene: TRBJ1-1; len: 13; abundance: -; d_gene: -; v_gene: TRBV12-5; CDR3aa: CASGMTDHTEAFF; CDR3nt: TGTGCTAGTGGGATGACGGATCACACTGAAGCTTTCTTT
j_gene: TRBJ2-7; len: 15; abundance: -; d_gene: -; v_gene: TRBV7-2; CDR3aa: CASSKEATLTYEQYF; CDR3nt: TGTGCCAGCAGCAAAGAGGCGACTCTAACCTACGAGCAGTACTTC